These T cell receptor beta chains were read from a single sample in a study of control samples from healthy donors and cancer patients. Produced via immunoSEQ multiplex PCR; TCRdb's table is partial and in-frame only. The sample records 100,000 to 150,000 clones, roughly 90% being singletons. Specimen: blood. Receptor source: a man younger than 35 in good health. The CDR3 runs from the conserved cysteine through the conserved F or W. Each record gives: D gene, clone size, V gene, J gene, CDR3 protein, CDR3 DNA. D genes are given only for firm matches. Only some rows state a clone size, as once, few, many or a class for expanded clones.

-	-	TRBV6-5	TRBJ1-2	CASSYSRFRDGYTF	TGTGCCAGCAGTTACTCGAGATTCCGGGACGGCTACACCTTC
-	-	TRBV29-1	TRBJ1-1	CSVETGRSTEAFF	TGCAGCGTTGAGACAGGCCGGAGCACTGAAGCTTTCTTT
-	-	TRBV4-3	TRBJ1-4	CASSQVVGSVGKLFF	TGCGCCAGCAGCCAAGTGGTGGGAAGCGTCGGAAAACTGTTTTTT
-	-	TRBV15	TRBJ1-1	CATSRGYRSVAFF	TGTGCCACCAGCAGGGGATACAGGTCCGTAGCTTTCTTT
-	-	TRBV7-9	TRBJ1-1	CASSLAWGDQTEAFF	TGTGCCAGCAGCTTAGCGTGGGGGGATCAGACTGAAGCTTTCTTT
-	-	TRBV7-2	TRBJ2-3	CASSSRRDTDTQYF	TGTGCCAGCAGCTCTCGCAGGGACACAGATACGCAGTATTTT
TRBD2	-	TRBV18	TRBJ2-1	CASSSSTSGGGNEQFF	TGTGCCAGCTCATCCTCAACTAGCGGGGGAGGGAATGAGCAGTTCTTC
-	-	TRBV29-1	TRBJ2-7	CSVVVEGEQYF	TGCAGCGTTGTAGTAGAAGGCGAGCAGTACTTC
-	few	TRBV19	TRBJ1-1	CASSINRVMTEAFF	TGTGCCAGTAGTATTAATCGGGTGATGACTGAAGCTTTCTTT
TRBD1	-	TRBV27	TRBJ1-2	CASSLSRTGAVGYTF	TGTGCCAGCAGTTTGTCCCGGACAGGGGCTGTAGGCTACACCTTC
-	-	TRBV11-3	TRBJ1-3	CASSLQNTIYF	TGTGCCAGCAGCCTCCAAAACACCATATATTTT
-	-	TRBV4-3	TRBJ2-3	CASSQERDSTDTQYF	TGCGCCAGCAGCCAAGAGCGGGACAGCACAGATACGCAGTATTTT
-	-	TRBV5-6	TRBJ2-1	CASSLQPISYNEQFF	TGTGCCAGCAGCTTGCAGCCGATATCCTACAATGAGCAGTTCTTC
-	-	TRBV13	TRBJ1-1	CASSFWGMGNTEAFF	TGTGCCAGCAGCTTTTGGGGAATGGGGAACACTGAAGCTTTCTTT
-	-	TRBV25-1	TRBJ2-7	CASSASRVSEQYF	TGTGCCAGCAGTGCTTCAAGGGTTAGCGAGCAGTACTTC
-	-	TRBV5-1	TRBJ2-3	CASSLPGGHTDTQYF	TGCGCCAGCAGCTTGCCCGGGGGGCACACAGATACGCAGTATTTT
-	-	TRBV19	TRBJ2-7	CASSLARTVNEQYF	TGTGCCAGTAGTCTCGCCCGGACAGTCAACGAGCAGTACTTC
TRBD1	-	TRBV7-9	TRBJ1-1	CASSLDRVNTEAFF	TGTGCCAGCAGCTTGGACAGGGTCAACACTGAAGCTTTCTTT
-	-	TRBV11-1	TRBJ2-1	CASSRTLSSYNEQFF	TGTGCCAGCAGCCGGACCCTTAGCTCCTACAATGAGCAGTTCTTC
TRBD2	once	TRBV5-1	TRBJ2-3	CASSLAGIGTDTQYF	TGCGCCAGCAGCTTAGCGGGAATCGGCACAGATACGCAGTATTTT
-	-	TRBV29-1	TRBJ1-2	CSVVEGGRDWAAILYGYTF	TGCAGCGTTGTCGAGGGGGGTCGGGATTGGGCAGCTATCCTTTATGGCTACACCTTC
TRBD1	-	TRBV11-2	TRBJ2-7	CASSLAPGTDVYEQYF	TGTGCCAGCAGCTTAGCCCCCGGGACAGACGTCTACGAGCAGTACTTC